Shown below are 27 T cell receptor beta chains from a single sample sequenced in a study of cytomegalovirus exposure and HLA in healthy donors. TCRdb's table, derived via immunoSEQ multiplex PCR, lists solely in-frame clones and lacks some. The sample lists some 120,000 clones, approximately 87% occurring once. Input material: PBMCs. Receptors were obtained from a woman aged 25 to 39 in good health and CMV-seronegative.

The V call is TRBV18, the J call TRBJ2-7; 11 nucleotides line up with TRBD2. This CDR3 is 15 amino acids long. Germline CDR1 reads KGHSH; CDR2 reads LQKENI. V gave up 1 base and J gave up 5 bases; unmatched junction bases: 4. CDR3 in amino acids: CASSPLTSGAHEQYF. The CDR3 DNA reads TGTGCCAGCTCACCACTGACTAGCGGGGCTCACGAGCAGTACTTC.

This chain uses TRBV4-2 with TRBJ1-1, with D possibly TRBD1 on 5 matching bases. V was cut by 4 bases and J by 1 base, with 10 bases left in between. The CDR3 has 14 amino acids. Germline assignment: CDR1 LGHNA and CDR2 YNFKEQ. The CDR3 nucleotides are TGTGCCAGCAGCCTCGGACAAGGGAACACTGAAGCTTTCTTT. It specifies CASSLGQGNTEAFF.

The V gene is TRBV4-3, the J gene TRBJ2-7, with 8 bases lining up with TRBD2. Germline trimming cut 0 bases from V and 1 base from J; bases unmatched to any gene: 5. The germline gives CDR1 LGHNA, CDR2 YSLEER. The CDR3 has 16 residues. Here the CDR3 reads CASSQDPGGVSYEQYF. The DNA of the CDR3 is TGCGCCAGCAGCCAAGATCCGGGGGGGGTTTCCTACGAGCAGTACTTC.

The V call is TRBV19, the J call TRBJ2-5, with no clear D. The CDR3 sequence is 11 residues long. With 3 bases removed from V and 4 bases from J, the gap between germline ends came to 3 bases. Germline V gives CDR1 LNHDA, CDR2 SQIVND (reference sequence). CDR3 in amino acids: CASSIRETQYF. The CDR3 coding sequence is TGTGCCAGTAGTATTCGAGAGACCCAGTACTTC.

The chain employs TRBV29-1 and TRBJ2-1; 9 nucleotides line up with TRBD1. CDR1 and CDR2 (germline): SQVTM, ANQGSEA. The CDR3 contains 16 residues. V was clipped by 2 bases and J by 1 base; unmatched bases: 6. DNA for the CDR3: TGCAGCGTTGAACCCAGGACAGGGGAATCCTACAATGAGCAGTTCTTC. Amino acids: CSVEPRTGESYNEQFF.

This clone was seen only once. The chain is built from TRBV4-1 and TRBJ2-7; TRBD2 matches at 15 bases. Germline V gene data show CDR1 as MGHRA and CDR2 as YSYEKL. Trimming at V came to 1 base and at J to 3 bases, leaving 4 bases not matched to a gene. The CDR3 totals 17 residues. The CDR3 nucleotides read TGCGCCAGCAGCCAAGGGGGACTAGCGGGGGGAATCTACGAGCAGTACTTC. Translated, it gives CASSQGGLAGGIYEQYF.

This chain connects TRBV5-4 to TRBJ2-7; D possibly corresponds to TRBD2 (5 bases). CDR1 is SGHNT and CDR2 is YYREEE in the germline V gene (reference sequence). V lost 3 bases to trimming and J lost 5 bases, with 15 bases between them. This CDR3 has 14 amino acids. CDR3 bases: TGTGCCAGCAGCTCAAGCCCCCTGCGGGACGAGCAGTACTTC. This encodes CASSSSPLRDEQYF.

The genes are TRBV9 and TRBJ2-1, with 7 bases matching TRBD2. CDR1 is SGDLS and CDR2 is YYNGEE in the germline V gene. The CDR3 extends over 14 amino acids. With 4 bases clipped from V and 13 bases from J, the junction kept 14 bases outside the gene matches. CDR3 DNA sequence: TGTGCCAGCAGCTCCCCCGGAGCGGGGAATATCCAGTTCTTC. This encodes CASSSPGAGNIQFF.

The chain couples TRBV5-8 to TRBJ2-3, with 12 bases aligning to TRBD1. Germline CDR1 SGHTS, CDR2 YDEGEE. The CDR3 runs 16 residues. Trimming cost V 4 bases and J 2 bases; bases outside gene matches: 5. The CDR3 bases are TGTGCCAGCAGCACGGGACAGGGGGCCTTCACAGATACGCAGTATTTT. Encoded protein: CASSTGQGAFTDTQYF.

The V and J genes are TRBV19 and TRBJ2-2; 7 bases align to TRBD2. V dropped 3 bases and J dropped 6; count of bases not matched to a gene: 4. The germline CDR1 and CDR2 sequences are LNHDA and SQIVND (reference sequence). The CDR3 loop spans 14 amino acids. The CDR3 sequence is CASSMPGRAGELFF. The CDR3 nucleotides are TGTGCCAGTAGTATGCCAGGGAGGGCCGGGGAGCTGTTTTTT.

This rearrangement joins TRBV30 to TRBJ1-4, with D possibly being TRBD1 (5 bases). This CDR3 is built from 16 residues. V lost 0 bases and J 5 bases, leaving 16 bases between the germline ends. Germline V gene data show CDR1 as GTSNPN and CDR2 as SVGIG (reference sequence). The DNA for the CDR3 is TGTGCCTGGAGTGTAACAGGCAATCGGGCCAATGAAAAACTGTTTTTT. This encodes CAWSVTGNRANEKLFF.

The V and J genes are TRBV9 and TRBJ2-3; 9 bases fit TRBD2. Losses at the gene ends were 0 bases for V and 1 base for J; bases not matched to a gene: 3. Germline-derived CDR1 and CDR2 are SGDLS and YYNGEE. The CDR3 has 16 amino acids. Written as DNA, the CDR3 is TGTGCCAGCAGCGTAGAAGGCGGGGGGGGCACAGATACGCAGTATTTT. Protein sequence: CASSVEGGGGTDTQYF.

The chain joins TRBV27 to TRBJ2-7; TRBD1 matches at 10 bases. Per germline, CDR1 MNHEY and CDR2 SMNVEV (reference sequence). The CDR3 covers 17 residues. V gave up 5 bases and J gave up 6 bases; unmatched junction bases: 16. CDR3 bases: TGTGCCAGCAGTATCCTGGCGACAGGGGGCTTAATGGGCGAGCAGTACTTC. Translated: CASSILATGGLMGEQYF.

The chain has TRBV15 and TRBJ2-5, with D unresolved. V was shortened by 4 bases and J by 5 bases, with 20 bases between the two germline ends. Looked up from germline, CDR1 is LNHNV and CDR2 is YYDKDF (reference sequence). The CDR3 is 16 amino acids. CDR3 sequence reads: CATSTNGPVGIETQYF. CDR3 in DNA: TGTGCCACCAGCACCAATGGGCCGGTTGGAATTGAGACCCAGTACTTC.

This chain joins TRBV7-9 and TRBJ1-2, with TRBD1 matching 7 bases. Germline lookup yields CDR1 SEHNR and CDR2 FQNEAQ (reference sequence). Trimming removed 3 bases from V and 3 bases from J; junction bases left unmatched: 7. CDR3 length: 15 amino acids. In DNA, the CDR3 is TGTGCCAGCAGCTTGGGAGGACAGGCTTACTATGGCTACACCTTC. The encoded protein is CASSLGGQAYYGYTF. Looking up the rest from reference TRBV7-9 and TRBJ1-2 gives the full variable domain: DTGVSQNPRHKITKRGQNVTFRCDPISEHNRLYWYRQTLGQGPEFLTYFQNEAQLEKSRLLSDRFSAERPKGSFSTLEIQRTEQGDSAMYLCASSLGGQAYYGYTFGSGTRLTVV.

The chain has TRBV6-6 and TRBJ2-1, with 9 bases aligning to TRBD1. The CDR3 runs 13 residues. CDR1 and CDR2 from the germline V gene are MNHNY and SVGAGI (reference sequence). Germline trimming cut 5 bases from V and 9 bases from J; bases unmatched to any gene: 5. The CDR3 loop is CASSRTGGGEQFF. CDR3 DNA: TGTGCCAGCAGTCGTACAGGGGGCGGTGAGCAGTTCTTC.

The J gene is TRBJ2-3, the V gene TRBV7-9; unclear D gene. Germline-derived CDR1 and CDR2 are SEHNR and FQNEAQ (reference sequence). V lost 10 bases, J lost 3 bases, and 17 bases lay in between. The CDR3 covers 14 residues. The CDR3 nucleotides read TGTGCCACCGTCTGGTCCGGTGCGACAGATACGCAGTATTTT. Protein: CATVWSGATDTQYF.

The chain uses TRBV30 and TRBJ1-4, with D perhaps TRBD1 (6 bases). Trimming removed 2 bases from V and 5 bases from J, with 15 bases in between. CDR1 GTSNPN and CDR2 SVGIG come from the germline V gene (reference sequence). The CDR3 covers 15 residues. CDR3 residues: CAWSLRGGGNEKLFF. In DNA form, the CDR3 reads TGTGCCTGGAGTCTAAGGGGTGGGGGCAATGAAAAACTGTTTTTT. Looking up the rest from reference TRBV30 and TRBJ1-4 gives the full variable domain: SQTIHQWPATLVQPVGSPLSLECTVEGTSNPNLYWYRQAAGRGLQLLFYSVGIGQISSEVPQNLSASRPQDRQFILSSKKLLLSDSGFYLCAWSLRGGGNEKLFFGSGTQLSVL.

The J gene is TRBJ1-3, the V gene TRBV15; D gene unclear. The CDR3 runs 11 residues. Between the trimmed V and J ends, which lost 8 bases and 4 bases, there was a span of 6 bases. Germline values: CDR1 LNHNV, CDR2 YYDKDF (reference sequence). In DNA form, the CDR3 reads TGTGCCACCGCTGGCGGAAACACCATATATTTT. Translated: CATAGGNTIYF.

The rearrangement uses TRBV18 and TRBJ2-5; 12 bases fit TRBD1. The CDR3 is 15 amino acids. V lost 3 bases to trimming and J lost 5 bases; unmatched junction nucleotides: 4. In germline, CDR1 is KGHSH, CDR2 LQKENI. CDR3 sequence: CASSPGQGARETQYF. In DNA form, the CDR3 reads TGTGCCAGCTCACCGGGACAGGGGGCGCGGGAGACCCAGTACTTC.

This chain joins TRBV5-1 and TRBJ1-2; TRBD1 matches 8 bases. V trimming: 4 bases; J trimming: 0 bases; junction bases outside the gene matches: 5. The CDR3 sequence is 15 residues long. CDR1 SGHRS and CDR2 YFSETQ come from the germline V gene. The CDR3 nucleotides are TGCGCCAGCAGCCCGGGGACAGGCTCTAACTATGGCTACACCTTC. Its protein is CASSPGTGSNYGYTF.

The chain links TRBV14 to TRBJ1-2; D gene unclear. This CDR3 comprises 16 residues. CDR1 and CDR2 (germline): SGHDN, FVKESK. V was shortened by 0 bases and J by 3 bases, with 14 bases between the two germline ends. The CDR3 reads CASSQEIAASYYGYTF. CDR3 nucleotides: TGTGCCAGCAGCCAAGAAATAGCAGCCTCCTACTATGGCTACACCTTC.

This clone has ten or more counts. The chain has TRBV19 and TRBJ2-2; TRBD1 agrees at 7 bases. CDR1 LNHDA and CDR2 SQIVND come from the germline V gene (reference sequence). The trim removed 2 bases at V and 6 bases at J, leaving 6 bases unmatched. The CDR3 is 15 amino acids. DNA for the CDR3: TGTGCCAGTAGTATAAAGACAGGGACCGCCGGGGAGCTGTTTTTT. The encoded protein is CASSIKTGTAGELFF.

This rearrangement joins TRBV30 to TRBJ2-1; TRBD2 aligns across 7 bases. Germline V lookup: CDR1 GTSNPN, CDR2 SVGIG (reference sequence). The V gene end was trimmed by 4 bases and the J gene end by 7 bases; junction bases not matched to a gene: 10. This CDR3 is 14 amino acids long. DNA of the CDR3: TGTGCCTGGACTGGTAAGCAGGGAGGGAATGAGCAGTTCTTC. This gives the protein CAWTGKQGGNEQFF.

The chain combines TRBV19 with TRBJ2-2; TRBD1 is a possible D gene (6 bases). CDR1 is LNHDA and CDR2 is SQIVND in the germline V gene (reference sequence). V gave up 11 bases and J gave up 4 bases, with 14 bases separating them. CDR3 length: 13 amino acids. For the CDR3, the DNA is TGTGCCGCCGAAAACAGGGTCACCGGGGAGCTGTTTTTT. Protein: CAAENRVTGELFF.

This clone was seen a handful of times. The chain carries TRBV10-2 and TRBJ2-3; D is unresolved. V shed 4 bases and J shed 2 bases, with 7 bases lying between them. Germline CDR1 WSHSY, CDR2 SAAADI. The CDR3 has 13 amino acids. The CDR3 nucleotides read TGCGCCAGCAGTGTGGGCAACACAGATACGCAGTATTTT. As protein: CASSVGNTDTQYF.

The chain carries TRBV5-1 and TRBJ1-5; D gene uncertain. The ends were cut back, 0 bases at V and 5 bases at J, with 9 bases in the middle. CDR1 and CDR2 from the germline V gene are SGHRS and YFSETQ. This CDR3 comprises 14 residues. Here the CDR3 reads CASSLGDKHQPQHF. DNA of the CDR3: TGCGCCAGCAGCTTGGGAGACAAACATCAGCCCCAGCATTTT.